This T cell receptor beta chain was identified in a study of identical twins. One entry per CDR3 protein, called by TCRdb with MiXCR from the 5' RACE reads. The top ten hold under 0.35% of the sample, which has roughly 1,500,000 distinct CDR3 sequences, 25% to 35% seen once. The sequence was obtained from a newborn girl in good health. The sequenced sample consisted of cord blood.

CDR3 sequence: CASSLSGPLYNEQYF. The CDR3 DNA is TGTGCCAGCAGCCTTTCCGGGCCCTTATACAATGAGCAGTACTTC. The genes are TRBV11-2 and TRBJ2-4; D not certain. There are 15 residues in the CDR3. Germline lookup yields CDR1 SGHAT and CDR2 FQNNGV. Trimming left V 5 bases short and J 13 bases short, with 24 bases between.